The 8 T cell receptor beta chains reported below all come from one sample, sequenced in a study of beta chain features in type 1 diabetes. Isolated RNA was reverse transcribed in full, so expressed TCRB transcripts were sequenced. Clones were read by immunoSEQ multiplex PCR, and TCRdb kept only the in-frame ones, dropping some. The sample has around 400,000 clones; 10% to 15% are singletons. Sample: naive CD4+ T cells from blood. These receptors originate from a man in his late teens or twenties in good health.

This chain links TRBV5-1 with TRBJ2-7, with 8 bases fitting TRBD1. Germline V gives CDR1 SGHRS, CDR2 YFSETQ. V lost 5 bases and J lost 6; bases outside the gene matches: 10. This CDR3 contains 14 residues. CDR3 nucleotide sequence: TGCGCCAGCAGTTACGGACAGGGTGAGGGCGAGCAGTACTTC. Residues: CASSYGQGEGEQYF. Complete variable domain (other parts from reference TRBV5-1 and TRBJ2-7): KAGVTQTPRYLIKTRGQQVTLSCSPISGHRSVSWYQQTPGQGLQFLFEYFSETQRNKGNFPGRFSGRQFSNSRSEMNVSTLELGDSALYLCASSYGQGEGEQYFGPGTRLTVT.

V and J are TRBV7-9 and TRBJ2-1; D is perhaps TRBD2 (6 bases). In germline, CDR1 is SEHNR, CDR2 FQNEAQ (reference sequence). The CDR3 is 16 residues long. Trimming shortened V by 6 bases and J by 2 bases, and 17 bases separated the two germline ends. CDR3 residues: CASRPSFRETYNEQFF. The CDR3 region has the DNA TGTGCCAGCAGACCCTCTTTCCGGGAGACCTACAATGAGCAGTTCTTC.

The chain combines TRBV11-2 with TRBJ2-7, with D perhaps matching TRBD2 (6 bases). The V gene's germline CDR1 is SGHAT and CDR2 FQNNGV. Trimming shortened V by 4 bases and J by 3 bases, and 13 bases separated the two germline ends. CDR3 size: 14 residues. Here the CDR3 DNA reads TGTGCCAGCAGCTCGACTAGACTTTACTACGAGCAGTACTTC. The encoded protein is CASSSTRLYYEQYF.

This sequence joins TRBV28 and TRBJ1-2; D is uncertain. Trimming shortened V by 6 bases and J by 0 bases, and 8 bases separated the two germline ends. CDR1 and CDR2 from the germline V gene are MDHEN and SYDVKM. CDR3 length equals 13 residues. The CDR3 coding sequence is TGTGCCAGCAGAAACAGAGCTAACTATGGCTACACCTTC. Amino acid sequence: CASRNRANYGYTF.

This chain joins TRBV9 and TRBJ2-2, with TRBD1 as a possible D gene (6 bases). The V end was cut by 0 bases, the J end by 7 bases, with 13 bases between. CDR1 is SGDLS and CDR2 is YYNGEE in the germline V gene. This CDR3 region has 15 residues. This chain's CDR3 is CASSVVAGDGGELFF. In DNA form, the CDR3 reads TGTGCCAGCAGCGTAGTGGCAGGGGATGGCGGGGAGCTGTTTTTT.

The CDR3, as DNA: TGTGCCAGCAGCAAATGGACAGTCAGAGATACGCAGTATTTT. This sequence encodes CASSKWTVRDTQYF. The chain is built from TRBV7-2 and TRBJ2-3; weak D call: TRBD1 (6 bases). The V end lost 5 bases, the J end lost 5 bases, and 14 bases lay between the germline ends. The CDR3 length is 14 residues. The germline V gene has CDR1 SGHTA and CDR2 FQGNSA.

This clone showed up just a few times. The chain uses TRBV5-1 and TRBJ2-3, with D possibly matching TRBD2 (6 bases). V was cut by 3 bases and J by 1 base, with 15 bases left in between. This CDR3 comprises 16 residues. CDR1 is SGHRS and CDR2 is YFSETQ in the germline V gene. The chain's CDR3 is CASSSLGGGRTDTQYF. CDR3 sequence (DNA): TGCGCCAGCAGCTCGTTGGGGGGAGGCCGCACAGATACGCAGTATTTT.

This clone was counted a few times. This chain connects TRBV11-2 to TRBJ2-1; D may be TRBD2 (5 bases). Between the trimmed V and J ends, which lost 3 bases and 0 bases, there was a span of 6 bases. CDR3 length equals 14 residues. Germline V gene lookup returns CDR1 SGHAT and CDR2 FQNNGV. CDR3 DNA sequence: TGTGCCAGCAGCTTTGGGAGCTCCTACAATGAGCAGTTCTTC. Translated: CASSFGSSYNEQFF.